This TCR beta chain was recovered during a study of blood T cell repertoires in COVID-19. Clones were sequenced by immunoSEQ multiplex PCR, and TCRdb holds only the in-frame ones, with some missing. The table lists 200,000 to 250,000 clones, around 89% of them singletons. V was pared by 4 bases and J by 2 bases, with 1 base of the junction left unmatched. Germline assignment: CDR1 SEHNR and CDR2 FQNEAQ (reference sequence). There are 14 residues in the CDR3. This clonotype was sampled from a man aged 25 to 45 with COVID-19, enrolled during active disease. The sequencing sample was made of peripheral blood. This rearrangement joins TRBV7-9 to TRBJ2-1; TRBD2 aligns across 8 bases. Here the CDR3 DNA reads TGTGCCAGCAGCTCGGGGGGGGCCTACAATGAGCAGTTCTTC. Translated: CASSSGGAYNEQFF.